This T cell receptor beta chain was sequenced in a study of T-cell reconstitution after alpha-beta-depleted transplantation in children. This clonotype was seen at least ten times. The antigen is undetermined. Researchers prepared the TCRbeta library using unique molecular identifiers, the study reports. TCRdb reprocessed the PCR reads via MiXCR and lists one record per CDR3 protein. The sample holds over 90,000 distinct CDR3 sequences, 4.5% to 7.5% seen once. Regarding the study as a whole: Reports say that about two months after transplant, the alpha-beta T cells came out of several hundred graft clones that had expanded. Diversity of TCRbeta at day 60 was high in some patients, arising from surviving recipient T cells and thymic progenitors. Newly produced T cells mostly accounted for T-cell counts and diversity one year post-transplant.

Per the germline V gene, CDR1 is SGHRS and CDR2 is YFSETQ. This CDR3 is 15 amino acids long. Trimming cost V 1 base and J 4 bases, with 11 bases left between them. This specimen consisted of PBMCs, mostly from graft donor cells, obtained 60 days after TCRalphabeta/CD19-depleted stem cell transplant. This TCR was recovered from a female patient aged 2 to 10 who had a stem cell transplant for Fanconi anemia, so the T cells may come from the graft donor. This rearrangement joins TRBV5-1 to TRBJ2-2, with a possible D match to TRBD1 (6 bases). The CDR3 is CASSLRDTSTGELFF. The CDR3 nucleotides are TGCGCCAGCAGCTTGAGGGACACCTCCACCGGGGAGCTGTTTTTT.